The next 5 T cell receptor beta chains were all read from a single sample in a study of radiation and T cells in renal cell carcinoma. Profiling relied on immunoSEQ multiplex PCR, and the TCRdb table lists in-frame clones only, not all of them. The data show about 76,000 clones, with 89% seen just once and 4.5% to 7% held by the top ten. The time point: blood 4 weeks post-SBRT, at nephrectomy. The sample's treatment: 15 Gy SBRT to primary tumor, nephrectomy 4 weeks later. This sample comprised blood, obtained from a patient whose treatment included radiotherapy and nephrectomy. The receptor source for this set is a woman in her seventies with renal cell carcinoma.

This chain links TRBV5-4 with TRBJ2-5; tentatively, D is TRBD1 or TRBD2 (5 bases each). This CDR3 is built from 16 residues. Deletions cut 0 bases from V and 3 bases from J, with 15 bases between. Germline CDR1 and CDR2: SGHNT and YYREEE (reference sequence). DNA of the CDR3: TGTGCCAGCAGCTTGGCGGTCCGGGGACGAGAAGAGACCCAGTACTTC. Residues: CASSLAVRGREETQYF. The whole variable domain, remainder taken from reference TRBV5-4 and TRBJ2-5, is ETGVTQSPTHLIKTRGQQVTLRCSSQSGHNTVSWYQQALGQGPQFIFQYYREEENGRGNFPPRFSGLQFPNYSSELNVNALELDDSALYLCASSLAVRGREETQYFGPGTRLLVL.

This rearrangement joins TRBV2 to TRBJ1-1, with TRBD1 matching 8 bases. The CDR3 extends over 13 amino acids. Germline-derived CDR1 and CDR2 are SNHLY and FYNNEI. Trimming removed 6 bases from V and 3 bases from J; junction bases left unmatched: 3. In DNA form, the CDR3 reads TGTGCCAGCAGGACAGGGGCACACACTGAAGCTTTCTTT. Translated, it gives CASRTGAHTEAFF. The variable domain in full, completed from reference TRBV2 and TRBJ1-1, reads EPEVTQTPSHQVTQMGQEVILRCVPISNHLYFYWYRQILGQKVEFLVSFYNNEISEKSEIFDDQFSVERPDGSNFTLKIRSTKLEDSAMYFCASRTGAHTEAFFGQGTRLTVV.

The chain uses TRBV19 and TRBJ2-1; TRBD2 aligns across 10 bases. Germline assignment: CDR1 LNHDA and CDR2 SQIVND (reference sequence). The CDR3 covers 14 residues. With 6 bases clipped from V and 6 bases from J, the junction kept 5 bases outside the gene matches. CDR3 nucleotide sequence: TGTGCCAGTAGACAGCGGGGGGGAAGCAATGAGCAGTTCTTC. This translates into CASRQRGGSNEQFF.

The chain joins TRBV5-6 to TRBJ2-1, with D perhaps TRBD2 (5 bases). V lost 1 base and J lost 4, with 9 bases in between. The V gene's germline CDR1 is SGHDT and CDR2 YYEEEE. CDR3 length: 14 amino acids. Written as DNA, the CDR3 is TGTGCCAGCAGCTTGATCCCGGGGTACAATGAGCAGTTCTTC. Protein product: CASSLIPGYNEQFF.

V gene TRBV10-2 combines with J gene TRBJ2-1; 10 nucleotides line up with TRBD2. Germline CDR1 WSHSY, CDR2 SAAADI. There are 14 residues in the CDR3. The trim removed 9 bases at V and 3 bases at J, leaving 5 bases unmatched. The CDR3 bases are TGCGCCAGTCGCGGACTAGCGGTCTACAATGAGCAGTTCTTC. This gives the protein CASRGLAVYNEQFF.